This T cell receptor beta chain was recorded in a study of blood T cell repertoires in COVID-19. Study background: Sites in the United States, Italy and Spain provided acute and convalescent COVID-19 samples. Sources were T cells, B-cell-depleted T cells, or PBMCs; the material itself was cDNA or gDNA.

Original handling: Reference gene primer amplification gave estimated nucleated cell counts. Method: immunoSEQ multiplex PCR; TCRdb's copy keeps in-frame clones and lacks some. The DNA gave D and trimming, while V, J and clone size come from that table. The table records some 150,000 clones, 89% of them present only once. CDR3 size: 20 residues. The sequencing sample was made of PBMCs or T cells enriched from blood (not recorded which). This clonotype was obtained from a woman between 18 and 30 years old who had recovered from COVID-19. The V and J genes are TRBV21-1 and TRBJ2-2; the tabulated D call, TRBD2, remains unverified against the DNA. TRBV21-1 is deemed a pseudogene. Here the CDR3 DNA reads TGTGCCAGCAGCAAAGAGGGGGGTACTAGCGGGACGGAGAACACCGGGGAGCTGTTTTTT. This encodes CASSKEGGTSGTENTGELFF.